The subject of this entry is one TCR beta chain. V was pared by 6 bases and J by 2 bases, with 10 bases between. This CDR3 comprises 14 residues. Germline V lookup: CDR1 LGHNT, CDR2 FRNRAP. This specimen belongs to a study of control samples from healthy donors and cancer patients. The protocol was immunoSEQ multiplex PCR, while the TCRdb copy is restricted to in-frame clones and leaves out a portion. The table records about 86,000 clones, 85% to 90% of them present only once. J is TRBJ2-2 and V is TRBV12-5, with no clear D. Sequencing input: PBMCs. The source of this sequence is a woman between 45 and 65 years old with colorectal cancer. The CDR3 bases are TGTGCTAGTGGGGCCCCACTCAACACCGGGGAGCTGTTTTTT. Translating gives CASGAPLNTGELFF.